What follows are 15 T cell receptor beta chains derived from one specimen sequenced in a study of CD8 T cells in Susac syndrome. The authors reverse transcribed roughly 0.5 to 1 ug RNA with random hexamers. TCRdb ran MiXCR on the immunoSEQ multiplex PCR reads and lists one entry per CDR3 protein. The sample has about 300,000 distinct CDR3 sequences; around nine tenths are singletons. Material: CD8+ T cells from PBMCs. Source of these receptors: a human donor with multiple sclerosis.

The rearrangement uses TRBV27 and TRBJ2-1; D gene unclear. The length of the CDR3 is 13 residues. Deletions cut 3 bases from V and 5 bases from J, with 8 bases between. Germline-derived CDR1 and CDR2 are MNHEY and SMNVEV (reference sequence). The CDR3 nucleotides read TGTGCCAGCAGTTTCGGCTACAACAATGAGCAGTTCTTC. This sequence encodes CASSFGYNNEQFF.

The rearrangement links TRBV12-3 or TRBV12-4 to TRBJ2-2; 7 nucleotides agree with TRBD1. Trimming took 5 bases from V and 4 from J; bases not matched to a gene: 10. This CDR3 contains 16 residues. Here the CDR3 reads CASSPRQGRTTGELFF. CDR3 sequence (DNA): TGTGCCAGCAGTCCCCGACAGGGTAGAACCACCGGGGAGCTGTTTTTT.

This chain joins TRBV30 and TRBJ1-1; perhaps TRBD1 as D (5 bases). This CDR3 has 14 residues. CDR1 is GTSNPN, CDR2 SVGIG, per germline (reference sequence). Deletions cut 0 bases from V and 6 bases from J, with 14 bases between. Here the CDR3 reads CAWSVFRERPEAFF. The CDR3 DNA sequence: TGTGCCTGGAGTGTATTCAGGGAGAGGCCTGAAGCTTTCTTT.

The J gene is TRBJ1-5, the V gene TRBV5-6; unclear D gene. This CDR3 has 14 residues. Per the germline V gene, CDR1 is SGHDT and CDR2 is YYEEEE. V dropped 4 bases and J dropped 9 bases, with 17 bases sitting between them. As DNA, the CDR3 is TGTGCCAGCAGCGTTGTTGGTTCGGTCGGGCCCCAGCATTTT. Amino acids: CASSVVGSVGPQHF. Together with reference TRBV5-6 and TRBJ1-5, the CDR3 gives the full variable domain: DAGVTQSPTHLIKTRGQQVTLRCSPKSGHDTVSWYQQALGQGPQFIFQYYEEEERQRGNFPDRFSGHQFPNYSSELNVNALLLGDSALYLCASSVVGSVGPQHFGDGTRLSIL.

This chain uses TRBV20-1 with TRBJ2-7; 13 bases map to TRBD2. This CDR3 has 14 amino acids. From germline, CDR1 is DFQATT and CDR2 SNEGSKA (reference sequence). Trimming cost V 5 bases and J 4 bases; bases outside gene matches: 5. The CDR3 bases are TGCAGTGCTGGGACTAGCGGGGTTGGGTACGAGCAGTACTTC. It is translated as CSAGTSGVGYEQYF.

This chain connects TRBV27 to TRBJ2-7; 14 bases are a match to TRBD2. The CDR3 runs 16 residues. Germline CDR1 is MNHEY and CDR2 is SMNVEV (reference sequence). Trimming took 0 bases from V and 6 from J; bases not matched to a gene: 4. The CDR3 nucleotides read TGTGCCAGCAGTTTATCGGGACTAGCGGGAGTTGGCGAGCAGTACTTC. Translation: CASSLSGLAGVGEQYF.

The chain joins TRBV6-5 to TRBJ2-2; TRBD2 matches at 7 bases. V trimming: 4 bases; J trimming: 7 bases; junction bases outside the gene matches: 9. This CDR3 has 15 residues. Germline assignment: CDR1 MNHEY and CDR2 SVGAGI. The CDR3 reads CASSLSSPGGGELFF. The CDR3 DNA is TGTGCCAGCAGTTTGTCTAGCCCGGGGGGCGGGGAGCTGTTTTTT.

The chain recombines TRBV4-1 with TRBJ2-1; perhaps TRBD2 as D (6 bases). There are 16 residues in the CDR3. Between the trimmed V and J ends, which lost 4 bases and 3 bases, there was a span of 16 bases. Germline V lookup: CDR1 MGHRA, CDR2 YSYEKL. This chain's CDR3 is CASSPRDSMIYNEQFF. The CDR3 DNA follows: TGCGCCAGCAGCCCCCGGGACTCCATGATCTACAATGAGCAGTTCTTC.

V gene TRBV27 combines with J gene TRBJ2-7, with 9 bases fitting TRBD2. The CDR3 totals 15 residues. The ends lost 0 bases at V and 5 bases at J; junction bases unmatched: 5. Germline V gene lookup returns CDR1 MNHEY and CDR2 SMNVEV (reference sequence). The CDR3 DNA is TGTGCCAGCAGTTTATCCGCGGGAGGGCCCCACGAGCAGTACTTC. It specifies CASSLSAGGPHEQYF.

The V and J genes are TRBV6-2 or TRBV6-3 and TRBJ1-3, with D uncertain. Trimming took 2 bases from V and 0 from J, leaving 11 bases between them. Germline loops: CDR1 MNHEY, CDR2 SVGEGT. The CDR3 runs 16 residues. The CDR3 bases are TGTGCCAGCAGTTACGGCGGAGTCGGCTCTGGAAACACCATATATTTT. Amino acids: CASSYGGVGSGNTIYF.

The V call is TRBV12-3 or TRBV12-4, the J call TRBJ1-2; no firm D call. The CDR3 totals 14 residues. V lost 2 bases, J lost 4 bases, and 11 bases lay in between. The CDR3 nucleotides read TGTGCCAGCAGTTTACGGCCGTCTCCCTATGGCTACACCTTC. The encoded protein is CASSLRPSPYGYTF.

The V and J genes are TRBV6-2 or TRBV6-3 and TRBJ2-1, with TRBD2 matching over 14 bases. The CDR3 is made up of 15 amino acids. Trimming removed 6 bases from V and 6 bases from J; junction bases left unmatched: 4. The germline V gene encodes CDR1 MNHEY and CDR2 SVGEGT. The CDR3 coding sequence is TGTGCCAGCAGCCGACTAGCGGGGGGGCCCAATGAGCAGTTCTTC. Translation gives CASSRLAGGPNEQFF.

V and J are TRBV2 and TRBJ2-1; 11 bases match TRBD2. J lost 6 bases, V lost 5 bases, and 3 bases had no gene match. The germline gives CDR1 SNHLY, CDR2 FYNNEI. This CDR3 has 14 residues. CDR3 coding DNA: TGTGCCAGCAGTACTAGCGGGGGTGGCAATGAGCAGTTCTTC. Its protein is CASSTSGGGNEQFF.

The V and J genes are TRBV9 and TRBJ2-5; D possibly matches TRBD1 or TRBD2 (5 bases each). Deletions cut 7 bases from V and 2 bases from J, with 15 bases between. The CDR3 length is 14 residues. Looked up from germline, CDR1 is SGDLS and CDR2 is YYNGEE. The CDR3 sequence: CASGTGTYQETQYF. The CDR3 DNA sequence: TGTGCCAGCGGCACCGGGACGTATCAAGAGACCCAGTACTTC.

V and J are TRBV4-2 and TRBJ2-5; 7 nucleotides match TRBD1. This CDR3 has 16 amino acids. Germline V gene sequence: CDR1 LGHNA, CDR2 YNFKEQ. Losses at the gene ends were 1 base for V and 3 bases for J; bases not matched to a gene: 8. This CDR3 reads CASSQVVSTGKETQYF. The CDR3 coding sequence is TGTGCCAGCAGCCAAGTAGTTTCGACAGGGAAAGAGACCCAGTACTTC.